These 23 T cell receptor beta chains were all obtained from the same sample, sequenced in a study of cytomegalovirus exposure and HLA in healthy donors. Researchers ran the PCR with 60 Vbeta and 13 Jbeta primers. The data were produced by immunoSEQ multiplex PCR, yet TCRdb's version contains in-frame clones alone and is incomplete. Of 200,000 or so clones in the sample, about two thirds were seen once. The sequenced sample consisted of PBMCs. Receptor source: a man aged 35 to 55 in good health and CMV-seropositive.

This clone has more than one count but fewer than ten. The chain combines TRBV5-1 with TRBJ1-5; D call uncertain. The germline V and J ends were trimmed by 4 bases and 3 bases, with 14 bases remaining between them. Germline CDR1 is SGHRS and CDR2 is YFSETQ. This CDR3 has 15 amino acids. Here the CDR3 DNA reads TGCGCCAGCAGCCCCACCGGGATCCCCAATCAGCCCCAGCATTTT. It specifies CASSPTGIPNQPQHF.

The chain recombines TRBV7-2 with TRBJ1-2; D is possibly TRBD1 (6 bases). Germline CDR1 reads SGHTA; CDR2 reads FQGNSA. Trimming pared 1 base from V and 0 bases from J, leaving 18 bases between. The CDR3 is 18 residues long. In nucleotides, the CDR3 is TGTGCCAGCAGCTTAGACCCCACAGGGAGACTCACTAACTATGGCTACACCTTC. Its protein is CASSLDPTGRLTNYGYTF. The full variable domain, rest sourced from reference TRBV7-2 and TRBJ1-2, is GAGVSQSPSNKVTEKGKDVELRCDPISGHTALYWYRQSLGQGLEFLIYFQGNSAPDKSGLPSDRFSAERTGGSVSTLTIQRTQQEDSAVYLCASSLDPTGRLTNYGYTFGSGTRLTVV.

The chain recombines TRBV25-1 with TRBJ1-4; D gene unclear. V dropped 3 bases and J dropped 8 bases, with 7 bases sitting between them. CDR3 length: 12 amino acids. Looked up from germline, CDR1 is MGHDK and CDR2 is SYGVNS. In DNA, the CDR3 is TGTGCCAGCAGTGACACTTCAGAAAAACTGTTTTTT. This gives the protein CASSDTSEKLFF.

The chain uses TRBV7-2 and TRBJ2-5, with 7 positions matching TRBD2. The J segment lost 5 bases and the V segment lost 5 bases, leaving 8 bases of the junction unmatched. The CDR3 totals 14 residues. The germline V gene encodes CDR1 SGHTA and CDR2 FQGNSA. The CDR3 nucleotides read TGTGCCAGCAGCCGGGACTATTCGGGGGAGACCCAGTACTTC. It encodes CASSRDYSGETQYF.

The chain couples TRBV2 to TRBJ2-5; a possible D gene is TRBD2 (5 bases). The DNA matches TRBJ2-7 better at its end, which makes the J call doubtful. CDR1 and CDR2 from the germline V gene are SNHLY and FYNNEI. The CDR3 runs 14 residues. CDR3 DNA: TGTGCCAGCAGTGAAGCCCCGGGGTCTTACGAGCAGTACTTC. Its protein is CASSEAPGSYEQYF.

The J gene is TRBJ1-2, the V gene TRBV6-5; TRBD1 aligns across 7 bases. CDR3 length equals 15 residues. V lost 5 bases to trimming and J lost 8 bases; unmatched junction nucleotides: 14. Germline lookup yields CDR1 MNHEY and CDR2 SVGAGI. The CDR3 is CASSLPGQQRAGYTF. The CDR3 DNA is TGTGCCAGCAGTCTCCCGGGACAGCAAAGGGCGGGCTACACCTTC.

The J gene is TRBJ1-2, the V gene TRBV7-9; TRBD1 aligns across 7 bases. The germline CDR1 and CDR2 sequences are SEHNR and FQNEAQ (reference sequence). Losses at the gene ends were 6 bases for V and 8 bases for J; bases not matched to a gene: 18. The CDR3 runs to 16 residues. CDR3 DNA sequence: TGTGCCAGCAGTCCCGCGGCGGGACAGACTTTTCGGGGCTACACCTTC. The encoded protein is CASSPAAGQTFRGYTF. Supplemented by reference TRBV7-9 and TRBJ1-2, the full variable domain reads DTGVSQNPRHKITKRGQNVTFRCDPISEHNRLYWYRQTLGQGPEFLTYFQNEAQLEKSRLLSDRFSAERPKGSFSTLEIQRTEQGDSAMYLCASSPAAGQTFRGYTFGSGTRLTVV.

The chain couples TRBV5-4 to TRBJ2-7; the D gene is possibly TRBD1 (6 bases). Germline values: CDR1 SGHNT, CDR2 YYREEE (reference sequence). V dropped 0 bases and J dropped 3 bases, with 13 bases sitting between them. This CDR3 has 15 amino acids. The CDR3 DNA is TGTGCCAGCAGCTTGGCGGCAGGGACACACTACGAGCAGTACTTC. This sequence encodes CASSLAAGTHYEQYF.

The chain employs TRBV6-1 and TRBJ1-1, with 9 nucleotides matching TRBD1. CDR1 and CDR2 from the germline V gene are MNHNS and SASEGT. This CDR3 contains 14 residues. The J segment lost 4 bases and the V segment lost 8 bases, leaving 8 bases of the junction unmatched. In DNA, the CDR3 is TGTGCCAGCTCACAGGGGGCGGTGAGCACTGAAGCTTTCTTT. It specifies CASSQGAVSTEAFF.

The J gene is TRBJ2-3, the V gene TRBV25-1; TRBD2 matches at 10 bases. Germline CDR1 reads MGHDK; CDR2 reads SYGVNS. This CDR3 region has 16 residues. V lost 4 bases to trimming and J lost 2 bases; unmatched junction nucleotides: 6. CDR3 sequence (DNA): TGTGCCAGCAGTGGAGGACTAGCGGCCTTCACAGATACGCAGTATTTT. It is translated as CASSGGLAAFTDTQYF.

This clone was picked up one time. V is TRBV6-5 and J is TRBJ1-4, with D tentatively TRBD1 (5 bases). The CDR3 consists of 15 residues. Trimming removed 5 bases from V and 7 bases from J, with 17 bases in between. The germline CDR1 and CDR2 sequences are MNHEY and SVGAGI. The CDR3 DNA reads TGTGCCAGCAGTATCCCCAGGGCCTCGAGTGAAAAACTGTTTTTT. This sequence encodes CASSIPRASSEKLFF.

This clone has more than one count but fewer than ten. The genes are TRBV6-1 and TRBJ2-5, with 8 bases matching TRBD1. Trimming took 4 bases from V and 0 from J; bases not matched to a gene: 7. The germline CDR1 and CDR2 sequences are MNHNS and SASEGT. This CDR3 is built from 16 residues. As DNA, the CDR3 is TGTGCCAGCAGTGCAGGGGGCAACCTTTACCAAGAGACCCAGTACTTC. Protein sequence: CASSAGGNLYQETQYF.

The chain joins TRBV21-1 to TRBJ2-1; the tabulated D call, TRBD1, remains unverified against the DNA. TRBV21-1 is an annotated pseudogene. CDR3 size: 16 residues. CDR3 in amino acids: CASSDQDRADYNEQFF. The DNA of the CDR3 is TGTGCCAGCAGCGATCAAGACAGGGCAGACTACAATGAGCAGTTCTTC.

The chain uses TRBV6-6 and TRBJ1-5; 9 bases are a match to TRBD1. This CDR3 has 15 amino acids. V was pared by 5 bases and J by 3 bases, with 5 bases of the junction left unmatched. Germline V CDR1 and CDR2: MNHNY, SVGAGI (reference sequence). CDR3: CASSGGQGLNQPQHF. CDR3 nucleotides: TGTGCCAGCAGTGGGGGACAGGGCCTCAATCAGCCCCAGCATTTT.

The rearrangement uses TRBV2 and TRBJ2-3; maybe TRBD1 (5 bases). The CDR3 consists of 15 residues. Trimming left V 7 bases short and J 6 bases short, with 20 bases between. Germline CDR1 is SNHLY and CDR2 is FYNNEI. CDR3 protein: CASTVDRRGADTQYF. CDR3 bases: TGTGCCAGCACGGTCGACCGCCGTGGGGCGGATACGCAGTATTTT.

The chain employs TRBV7-8 and TRBJ2-6; perhaps TRBD2 as D (7 bases). V lost 5 bases, J lost 4 bases, and 21 bases lay in between. Germline loops: CDR1 SGHVS, CDR2 FQNEAQ. The length of the CDR3 is 18 residues. In DNA form, the CDR3 reads TGTGCCAGCAGCCCGCTGTGGGGGGGGGCAGGCGGGGCCAACGTCCTGACTTTC. Encoded protein: CASSPLWGGAGGANVLTF.

The CDR3 protein is CASSEGGDYGYTF. The CDR3 DNA reads TGTGCCAGCAGTGAGGGGGGTGACTATGGCTACACCTTC. V is TRBV2 and J is TRBJ1-2; TRBD1 might be the D (5 bases). The CDR3 runs to 13 residues. The V gene lost 3 bases and the J gene lost 3 bases, with 8 bases spanning the gap. Germline loops: CDR1 SNHLY, CDR2 FYNNEI.

The chain joins TRBV5-4 to TRBJ2-3; tentatively, D is TRBD2 (5 bases). The germline CDR1 and CDR2 sequences are SGHNT and YYREEE (reference sequence). CDR3 length: 14 amino acids. The V end lost 0 bases, the J end lost 10 bases, and 15 bases lay between the germline ends. CDR3 region: CASSLVGLESAQYF. CDR3 DNA sequence: TGTGCCAGCAGCTTGGTTGGACTGGAAAGTGCGCAGTATTTT.

This clone was seen more than once but under ten times. The chain combines TRBV5-6 with TRBJ2-1, with 9 bases lining up with TRBD1. J lost 4 bases, V lost 4 bases, and 6 bases had no gene match. The CDR3 is 15 amino acids. From germline, CDR1 is SGHDT and CDR2 YYEEEE. CDR3 residues: CASSPGTGLYNEQFF. CDR3 DNA sequence: TGTGCCAGCAGCCCCGGGACAGGGTTGTACAATGAGCAGTTCTTC.

The chain joins TRBV7-2 to TRBJ2-7; D ambiguous. Trimming removed 7 bases at V and 5 bases at J, with 18 bases between. CDR1 SGHTA and CDR2 FQGNSA come from the germline V gene. The CDR3 loop spans 14 amino acids. The chain's CDR3 is CASTPQFLYHEQYF. The CDR3 DNA reads as TGTGCCAGCACCCCTCAGTTCCTGTACCACGAGCAGTACTTC.

This rearrangement joins TRBV6-6 to TRBJ1-2; 7 nucleotides match TRBD1. The length of the CDR3 is 14 residues. Germline assignment: CDR1 MNHNY and CDR2 SVGAGI (reference sequence). J was trimmed by 8 bases and V by 5 bases; bases with no gene match: 11. DNA of the CDR3: TGTGCCAGCAGTCAAACAGGGGCCTCCCGGGGCTACACCTTC. It codes for CASSQTGASRGYTF.

This chain joins TRBV5-1 and TRBJ2-1; 8 bases match TRBD2. The V segment lost 0 bases and the J segment 8 bases; nucleotides outside the gene matches: 7. This CDR3 spans 15 amino acids. Germline V gene sequence: CDR1 SGHRS, CDR2 YFSETQ. The CDR3 sequence: CASSLARGGRDEQFF. The DNA for the CDR3 is TGCGCCAGCAGCTTGGCTCGGGGGGGCCGGGATGAGCAGTTCTTC.

The CDR3, as DNA: TGTGCCAGTAGTACAGGGGGCTTGCGGAGTGAGCAGTTCTTC. This translates into CASSTGGLRSEQFF. The chain joins TRBV19 to TRBJ2-1; TRBD1 aligns across 8 bases. The germline V gene encodes CDR1 LNHDA and CDR2 SQIVND (reference sequence). The trim removed 4 bases at V and 9 bases at J, leaving 8 bases unmatched. CDR3 length equals 14 residues.